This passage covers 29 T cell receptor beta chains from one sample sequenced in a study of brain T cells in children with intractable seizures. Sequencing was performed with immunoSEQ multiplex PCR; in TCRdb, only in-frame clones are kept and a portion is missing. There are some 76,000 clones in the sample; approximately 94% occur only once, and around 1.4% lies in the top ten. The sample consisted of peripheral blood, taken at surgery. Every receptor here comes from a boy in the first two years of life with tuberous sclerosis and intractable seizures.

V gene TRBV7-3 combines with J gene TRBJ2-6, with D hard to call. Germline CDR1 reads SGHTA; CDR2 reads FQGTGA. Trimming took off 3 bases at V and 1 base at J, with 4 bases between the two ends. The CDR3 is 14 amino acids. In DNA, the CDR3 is TGTGCCAGCAGCTTTTCATCTGGGGCCAACGTCCTGACTTTC. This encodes CASSFSSGANVLTF.

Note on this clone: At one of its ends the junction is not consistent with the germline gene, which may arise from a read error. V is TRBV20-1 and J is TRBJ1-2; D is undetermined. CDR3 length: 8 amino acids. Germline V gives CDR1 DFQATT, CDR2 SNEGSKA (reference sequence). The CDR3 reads CSAIRRPF. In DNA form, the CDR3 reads TGCAGTGCTATTAGGAGGCCCTTC.

The CDR3 DNA reads as TGTGCCAGCAGCTTAGCGGGGAGGGTCGTTGATACGCAGTATTTT. Translating gives CASSLAGRVVDTQYF. The chain joins TRBV7-2 to TRBJ2-3; 7 bases agree with TRBD2. Germline V gene sequence: CDR1 SGHTA, CDR2 FQGNSA. The CDR3 runs to 15 residues. With 0 bases clipped from V and 6 bases from J, the junction kept 6 bases outside the gene matches.

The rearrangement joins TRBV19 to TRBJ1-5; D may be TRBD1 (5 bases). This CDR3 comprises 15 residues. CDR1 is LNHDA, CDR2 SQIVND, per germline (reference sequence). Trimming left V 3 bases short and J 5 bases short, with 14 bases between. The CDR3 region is CASSISRQGHQPQHF. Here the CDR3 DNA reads TGTGCCAGTAGTATTTCGCGGCAGGGTCATCAGCCCCAGCATTTT. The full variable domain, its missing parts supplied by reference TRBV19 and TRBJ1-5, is DGGITQSPKYLFRKEGQNVTLSCEQNLNHDAMYWYRQDPGQGLRLIYYSQIVNDFQKGDIAEGYSVSREKKESFPLTVTSAQKNPTAFYLCASSISRQGHQPQHFGDGTRLSIL.

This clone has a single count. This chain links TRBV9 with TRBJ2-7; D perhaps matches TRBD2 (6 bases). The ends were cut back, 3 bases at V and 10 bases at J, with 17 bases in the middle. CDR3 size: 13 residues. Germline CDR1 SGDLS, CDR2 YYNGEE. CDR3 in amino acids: CASSASEATSQYF. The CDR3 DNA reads TGTGCCAGCAGCGCTTCTGAGGCAACTAGCCAGTACTTC. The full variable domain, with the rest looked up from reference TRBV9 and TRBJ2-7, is DSGVTQTPKHLITATGQRVTLRCSPRSGDLSVYWYQQSLDQGLQFLIQYYNGEERAKGNILERFSAQQFPDLHSELNLSSLELGDSALYFCASSASEATSQYFGPGTRLTVT.

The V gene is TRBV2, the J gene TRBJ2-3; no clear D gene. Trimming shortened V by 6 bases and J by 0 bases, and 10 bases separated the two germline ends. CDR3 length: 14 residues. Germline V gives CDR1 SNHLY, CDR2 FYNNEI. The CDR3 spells CASSAGSSTDTQYF. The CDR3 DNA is TGTGCCAGCAGCGCCGGTTCTAGCACAGATACGCAGTATTTT.

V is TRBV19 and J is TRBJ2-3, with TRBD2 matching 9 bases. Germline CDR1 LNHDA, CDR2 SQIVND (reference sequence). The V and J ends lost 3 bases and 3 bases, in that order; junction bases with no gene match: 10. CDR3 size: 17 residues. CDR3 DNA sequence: TGTGCCAGTAGTATCGTGTTGGCTAGCGGGAAGACAGATACGCAGTATTTT. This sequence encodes CASSIVLASGKTDTQYF.

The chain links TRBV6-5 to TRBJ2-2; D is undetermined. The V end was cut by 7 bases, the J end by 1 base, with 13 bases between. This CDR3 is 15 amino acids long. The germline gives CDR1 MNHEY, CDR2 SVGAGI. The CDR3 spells CASTVPIRNTGELFF. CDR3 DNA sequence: TGTGCCAGCACTGTCCCCATACGGAACACCGGGGAGCTGTTTTTT.

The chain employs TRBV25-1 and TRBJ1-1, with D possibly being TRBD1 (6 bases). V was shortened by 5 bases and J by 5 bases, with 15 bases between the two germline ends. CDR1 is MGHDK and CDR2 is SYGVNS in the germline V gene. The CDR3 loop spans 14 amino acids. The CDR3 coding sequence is TGTGCCAGCAGTTCAGGGGCCCGGGGGACTGAAGCTTTCTTT. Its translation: CASSSGARGTEAFF.

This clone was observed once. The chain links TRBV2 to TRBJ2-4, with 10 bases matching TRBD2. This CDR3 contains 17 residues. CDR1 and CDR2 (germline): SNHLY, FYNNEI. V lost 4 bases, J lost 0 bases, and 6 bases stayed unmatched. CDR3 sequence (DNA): TGTGCCAGCAGTGGGACTAGCGGACCGCTAGCCAAAAACATTCAGTACTTC. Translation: CASSGTSGPLAKNIQYF.

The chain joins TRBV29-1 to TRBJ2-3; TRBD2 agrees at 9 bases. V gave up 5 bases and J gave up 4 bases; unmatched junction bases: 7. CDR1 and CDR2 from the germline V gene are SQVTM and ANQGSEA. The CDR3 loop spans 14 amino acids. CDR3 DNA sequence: TGCAGCGTTCTTGGGCTAGCGGGGCCAGATACGCAGTATTTT. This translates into CSVLGLAGPDTQYF.

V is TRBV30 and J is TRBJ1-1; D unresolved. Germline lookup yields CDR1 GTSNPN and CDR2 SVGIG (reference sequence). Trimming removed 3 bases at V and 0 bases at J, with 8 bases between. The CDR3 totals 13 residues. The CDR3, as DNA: TGTGCCTGGAGGGCAGTACTGAACACTGAAGCTTTCTTT. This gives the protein CAWRAVLNTEAFF.

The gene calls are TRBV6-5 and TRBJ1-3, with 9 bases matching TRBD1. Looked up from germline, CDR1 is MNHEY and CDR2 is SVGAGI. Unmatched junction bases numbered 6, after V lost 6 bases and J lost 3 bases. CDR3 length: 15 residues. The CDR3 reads CASRGQGSYGNTIYF. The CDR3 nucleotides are TGTGCCAGCAGGGGACAGGGATCGTATGGAAACACCATATATTTT.

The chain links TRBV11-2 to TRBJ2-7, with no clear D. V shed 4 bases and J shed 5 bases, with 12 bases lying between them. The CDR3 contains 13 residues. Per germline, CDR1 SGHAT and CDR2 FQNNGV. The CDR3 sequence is CASSSPVSNEQYF. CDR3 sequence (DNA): TGTGCCAGCAGCTCCCCCGTGAGCAACGAGCAGTACTTC.

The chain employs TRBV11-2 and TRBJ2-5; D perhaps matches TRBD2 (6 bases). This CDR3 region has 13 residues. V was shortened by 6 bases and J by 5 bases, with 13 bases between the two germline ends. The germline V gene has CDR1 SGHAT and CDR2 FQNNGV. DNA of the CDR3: TGTGCCAGCAGAGCCTCAGGGAGGGAGACCCAGTACTTC. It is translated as CASRASGRETQYF.

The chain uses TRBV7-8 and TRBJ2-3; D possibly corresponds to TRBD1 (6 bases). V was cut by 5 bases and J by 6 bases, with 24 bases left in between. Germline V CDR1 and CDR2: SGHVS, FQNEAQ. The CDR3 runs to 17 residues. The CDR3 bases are TGTGCCAGCAGCCCTCTCCGGGACAATGGGTTATTTGATACGCAGTATTTT. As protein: CASSPLRDNGLFDTQYF.

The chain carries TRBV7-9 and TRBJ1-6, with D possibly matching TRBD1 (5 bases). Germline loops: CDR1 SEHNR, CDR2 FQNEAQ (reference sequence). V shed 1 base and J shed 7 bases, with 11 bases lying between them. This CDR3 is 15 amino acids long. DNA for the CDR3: TGTGCCAGCAGCTTAGGAACCAGGGAAAATTCACCCCTCCACTTT. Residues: CASSLGTRENSPLHF.

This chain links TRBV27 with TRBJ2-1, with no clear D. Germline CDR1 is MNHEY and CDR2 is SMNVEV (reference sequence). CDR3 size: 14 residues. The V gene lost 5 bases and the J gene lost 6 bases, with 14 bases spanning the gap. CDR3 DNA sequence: TGTGCCAGCAGTCCCCTGATGAGTCCCAATGAGCAGTTCTTC. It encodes CASSPLMSPNEQFF.

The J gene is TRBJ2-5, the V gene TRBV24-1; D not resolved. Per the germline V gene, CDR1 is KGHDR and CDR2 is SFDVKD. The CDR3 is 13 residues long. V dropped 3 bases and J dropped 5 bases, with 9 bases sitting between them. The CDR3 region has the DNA TGTGCCACCAGTGATCCCCTCGGGGAGACCCAGTACTTC. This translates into CATSDPLGETQYF.

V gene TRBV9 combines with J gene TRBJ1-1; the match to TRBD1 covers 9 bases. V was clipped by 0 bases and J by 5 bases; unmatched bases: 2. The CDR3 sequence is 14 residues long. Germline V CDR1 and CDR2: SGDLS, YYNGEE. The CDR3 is CASSVAGQGTEAFF. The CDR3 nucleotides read TGTGCCAGCAGCGTAGCTGGACAGGGGACTGAAGCTTTCTTT.

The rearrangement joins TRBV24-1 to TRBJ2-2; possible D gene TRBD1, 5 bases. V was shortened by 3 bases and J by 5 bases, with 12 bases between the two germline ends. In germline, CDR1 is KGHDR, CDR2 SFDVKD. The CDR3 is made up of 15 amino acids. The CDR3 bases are TGTGCCACCAGTGATGACAGCTTGTTAACCGGGGAGCTGTTTTTT. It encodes CATSDDSLLTGELFF.

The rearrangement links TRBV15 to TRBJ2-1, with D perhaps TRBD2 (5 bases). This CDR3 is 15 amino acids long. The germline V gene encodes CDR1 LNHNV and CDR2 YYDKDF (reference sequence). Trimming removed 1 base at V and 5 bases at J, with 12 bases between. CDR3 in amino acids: CATSRGLADNNEQFF. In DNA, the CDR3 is TGTGCCACCAGCAGAGGGCTAGCAGACAACAATGAGCAGTTCTTC.

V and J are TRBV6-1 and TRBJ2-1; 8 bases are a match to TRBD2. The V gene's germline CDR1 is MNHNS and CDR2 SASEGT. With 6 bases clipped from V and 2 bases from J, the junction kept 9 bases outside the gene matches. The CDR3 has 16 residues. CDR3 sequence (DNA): TGTGCCAGCAGGGAACTCGGGGGGGGCACCTACAATGAGCAGTTCTTC. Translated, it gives CASRELGGGTYNEQFF.

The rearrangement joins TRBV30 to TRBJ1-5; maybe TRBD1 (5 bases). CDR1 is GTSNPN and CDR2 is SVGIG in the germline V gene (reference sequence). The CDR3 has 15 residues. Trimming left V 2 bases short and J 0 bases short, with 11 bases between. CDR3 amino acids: CAWSPRGFSNQPQHF. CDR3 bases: TGTGCCTGGAGTCCTCGGGGGTTTAGCAATCAGCCCCAGCATTTT.

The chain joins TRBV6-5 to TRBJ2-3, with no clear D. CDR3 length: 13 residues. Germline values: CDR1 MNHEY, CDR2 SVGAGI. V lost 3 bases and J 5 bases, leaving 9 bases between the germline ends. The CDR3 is CASSYLRGDTQYF. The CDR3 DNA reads TGTGCCAGCAGTTATTTGCGAGGAGATACGCAGTATTTT.

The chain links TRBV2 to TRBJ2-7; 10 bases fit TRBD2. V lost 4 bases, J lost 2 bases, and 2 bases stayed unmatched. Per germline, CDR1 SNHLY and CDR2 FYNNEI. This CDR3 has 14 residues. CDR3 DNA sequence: TGTGCCAGCAGTGTTCTAGCGGGAGCCTACGAGCAGTACTTC. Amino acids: CASSVLAGAYEQYF.

This CDR3 reads CASKRPGFNSEKLFF. The CDR3 DNA is TGCGCCAGCAAGAGGCCGGGATTCAATAGTGAAAAACTGTTTTTT. The J gene is TRBJ1-4, the V gene TRBV10-2; D remains unclear. The ends were cut back, 7 bases at V and 7 bases at J, with 19 bases in the middle. Looked up from germline, CDR1 is WSHSY and CDR2 is SAAADI. This CDR3 contains 15 residues.

The CDR3 nucleotides read TGTGCCACCAGTGATCGGACAGGGGACCACAATGAGCAGTTCTTC. This translates into CATSDRTGDHNEQFF. The chain couples TRBV24-1 to TRBJ2-1; 9 nucleotides line up with TRBD1. The CDR3 extends over 15 amino acids. Losses at the gene ends were 3 bases for V and 5 bases for J; bases not matched to a gene: 4. Germline V CDR1 and CDR2: KGHDR, SFDVKD.

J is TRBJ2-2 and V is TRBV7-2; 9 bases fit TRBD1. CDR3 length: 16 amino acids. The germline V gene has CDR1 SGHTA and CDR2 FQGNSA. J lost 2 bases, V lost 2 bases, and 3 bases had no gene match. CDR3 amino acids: CASSLWGQGNTGELFF. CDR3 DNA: TGTGCCAGCAGCTTATGGGGACAGGGTAACACCGGGGAGCTGTTTTTT. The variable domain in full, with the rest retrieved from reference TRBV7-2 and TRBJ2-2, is GAGVSQSPSNKVTEKGKDVELRCDPISGHTALYWYRQSLGQGLEFLIYFQGNSAPDKSGLPSDRFSAERTGGSVSTLTIQRTQQEDSAVYLCASSLWGQGNTGELFFGEGSRLTVL.